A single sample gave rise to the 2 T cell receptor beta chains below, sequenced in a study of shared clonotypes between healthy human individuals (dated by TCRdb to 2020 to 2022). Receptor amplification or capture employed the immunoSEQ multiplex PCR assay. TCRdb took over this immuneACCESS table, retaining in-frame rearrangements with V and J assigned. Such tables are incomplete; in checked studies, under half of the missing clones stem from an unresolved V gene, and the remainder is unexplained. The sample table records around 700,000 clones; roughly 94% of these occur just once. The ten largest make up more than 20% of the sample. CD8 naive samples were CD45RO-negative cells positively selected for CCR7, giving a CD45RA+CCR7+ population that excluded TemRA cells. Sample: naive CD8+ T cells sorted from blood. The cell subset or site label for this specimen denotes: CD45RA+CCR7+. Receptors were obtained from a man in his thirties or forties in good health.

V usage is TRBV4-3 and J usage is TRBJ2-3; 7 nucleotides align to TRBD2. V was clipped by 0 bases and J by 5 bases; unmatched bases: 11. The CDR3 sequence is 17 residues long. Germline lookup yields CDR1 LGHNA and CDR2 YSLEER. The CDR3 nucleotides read TGCGCCAGCAGCCAAGATAGGGCGGGAGTGGGGAAAGATACGCAGTATTTT. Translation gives CASSQDRAGVGKDTQYF.

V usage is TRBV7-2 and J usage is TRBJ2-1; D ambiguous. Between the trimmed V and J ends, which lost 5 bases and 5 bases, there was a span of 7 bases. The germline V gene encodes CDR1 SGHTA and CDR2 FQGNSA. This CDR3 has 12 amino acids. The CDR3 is CASSPSHNEQFF. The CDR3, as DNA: TGTGCCAGCAGCCCCAGCCACAATGAGCAGTTCTTC.